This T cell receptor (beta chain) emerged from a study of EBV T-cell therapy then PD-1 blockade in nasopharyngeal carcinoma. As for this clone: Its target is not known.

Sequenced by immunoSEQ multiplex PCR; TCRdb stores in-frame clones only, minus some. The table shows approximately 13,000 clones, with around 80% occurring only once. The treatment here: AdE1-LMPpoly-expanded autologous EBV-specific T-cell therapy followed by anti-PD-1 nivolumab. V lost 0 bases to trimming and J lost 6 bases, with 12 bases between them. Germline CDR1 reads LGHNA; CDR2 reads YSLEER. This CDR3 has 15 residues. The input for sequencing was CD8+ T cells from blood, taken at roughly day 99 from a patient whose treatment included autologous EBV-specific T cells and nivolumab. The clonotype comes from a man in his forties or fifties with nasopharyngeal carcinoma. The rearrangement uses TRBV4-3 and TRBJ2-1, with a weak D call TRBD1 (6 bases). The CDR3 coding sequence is TGCGCCAGCAGCCAAGATCGGGTCAGGGGCAATGAGCAGTTCTTC. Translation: CASSQDRVRGNEQFF.